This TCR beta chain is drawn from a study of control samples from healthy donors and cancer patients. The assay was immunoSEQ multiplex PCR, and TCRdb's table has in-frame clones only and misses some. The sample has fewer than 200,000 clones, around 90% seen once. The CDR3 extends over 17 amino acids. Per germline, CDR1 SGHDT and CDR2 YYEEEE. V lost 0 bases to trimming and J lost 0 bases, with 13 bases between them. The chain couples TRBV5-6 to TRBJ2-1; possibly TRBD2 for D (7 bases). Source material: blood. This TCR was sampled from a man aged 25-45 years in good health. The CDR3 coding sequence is TGTGCCAGCAGCTTGGTCGGGGGGCTAAGCTCCTACAATGAGCAGTTCTTC. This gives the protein CASSLVGGLSSYNEQFF.